The sequence of this T cell receptor beta chain was determined in a study of cytomegalovirus exposure and HLA in healthy donors. Primers for the PCR totalled 60 Vbeta and 13 Jbeta. Assay used: immunoSEQ multiplex PCR; TCRdb lists only in-frame clones, some missing. The sample contains 150,000 to 200,000 clones, roughly 80% of which appear only once. Sequenced input: PBMCs. The clonotype was recovered from a girl aged 5-17 years in good health and CMV-seropositive.

The CDR3, as DNA: TGCGCCAGCAGTAACAGAGCAGGGGGTATGCGCCACGAGCAGTACTTC. The encoded protein is CASSNRAGGMRHEQYF. The chain has TRBV5-1 and TRBJ2-7, with 7 bases that match TRBD1. This CDR3 is 16 amino acids long. Germline-derived CDR1 and CDR2 are SGHRS and YFSETQ. The V gene end was trimmed by 5 bases and the J gene end by 5 bases; junction bases not matched to a gene: 16.